This TCR beta chain stems from a study of graft-versus-host responses after intestinal transplantation. V lost 3 bases and J lost 2, with 10 bases in between. The length of the CDR3 is 13 residues. Germline V gives CDR1 SQVTM, CDR2 ANQGSEA. Sequencing was performed with immunoSEQ multiplex PCR; in TCRdb, only in-frame clones are kept and a portion is missing. The data show 10,000 or so clones, with roughly 30% seen just once and about 1.9% held by the top ten. The TCR was taken from a human patient who was an organ donor for intestinal transplantation. The V call is TRBV29-1, the J call TRBJ1-2; D call uncertain. Specimen: alloreactive CD4+ T cells from a mixed lymphocyte reaction culture, collected before transplantation. Described subset: CFSE-low proliferating T cells sorted from roughly six-day pre-transplant mixed lymphocyte reaction (GvH or HvG direction). Here the CDR3 reads CSVEPILNYGYTF. The CDR3 bases are TGCAGCGTTGAGCCGATTCTAAACTATGGCTACACCTTC.